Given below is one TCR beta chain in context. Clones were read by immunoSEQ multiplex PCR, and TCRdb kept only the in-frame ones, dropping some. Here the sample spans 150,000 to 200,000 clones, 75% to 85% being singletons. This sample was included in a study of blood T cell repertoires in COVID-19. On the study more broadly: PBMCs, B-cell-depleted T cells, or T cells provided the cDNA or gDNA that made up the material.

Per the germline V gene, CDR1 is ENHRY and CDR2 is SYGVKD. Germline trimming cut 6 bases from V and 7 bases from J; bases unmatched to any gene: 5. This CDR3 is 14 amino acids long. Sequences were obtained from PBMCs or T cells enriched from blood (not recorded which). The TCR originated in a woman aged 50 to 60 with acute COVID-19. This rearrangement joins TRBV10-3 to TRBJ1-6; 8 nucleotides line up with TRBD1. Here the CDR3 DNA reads TGTGCCATCAGCGCGACAGGGGTGAATTCACCCCTCCACTTT. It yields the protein CAISATGVNSPLHF.